The next 25 T cell receptor beta chains were all read from a single sample in a study of cytomegalovirus exposure and HLA in healthy donors. PCR involved 60 Vbeta and 13 Jbeta primers. Assay used: immunoSEQ multiplex PCR; TCRdb lists only in-frame clones, some missing. The table lists around 210,000 clones. The sample was PBMCs. Receptors were obtained from a girl between 2 and 10 years old in good health and CMV-seropositive.

The gene calls are TRBV6-5 and TRBJ1-5; TRBD1 might be the D (6 bases). Trimming took 5 bases from V and 5 from J, leaving 16 bases between them. CDR1 and CDR2 (germline): MNHEY, SVGAGI. The CDR3 covers 15 residues. CDR3 DNA sequence: TGTGCCAGCAGTCCGGACAGAGCCTTGGATCAGCCCCAGCATTTT. Residues: CASSPDRALDQPQHF.

A word on this clone: An end of the junction differs from the germline gene, which may be a read error. This chain joins TRBV5-1 and TRBJ2-2; TRBD1 might be the D (6 bases). Germline lookup yields CDR1 SGHRS and CDR2 YFSETQ. The CDR3 is made up of 15 amino acids. The CDR3 DNA is TGCGCCAGCAACCTGGACAGTACGTCCACCGGGGAGCCGTTTTTT. It encodes CASNLDSTSTGEPFF. Variable domain in full (rest from reference TRBV5-1 and TRBJ2-2): KAGVTQTPRYLIKTRGQQVTLSCSPISGHRSVSWYQQTPGQGLQFLFEYFSETQRNKGNFPGRFSGRQFSNSRSEMNVSTLELGDSALYLCASNLDSTSTGEPFFGEGSRLTVL.

This chain connects TRBV11-2 to TRBJ1-1; 7 nucleotides agree with TRBD1. Losses at the gene ends were 3 bases for V and 2 bases for J; bases not matched to a gene: 6. The CDR3 covers 15 residues. Germline assignment: CDR1 SGHAT and CDR2 FQNNGV. CDR3 amino acids: CASSFGDRTNTEAFF. Here the CDR3 DNA reads TGTGCCAGCAGCTTCGGGGACAGAACAAACACTGAAGCTTTCTTT.

The rearrangement joins TRBV10-3 to TRBJ2-1; D is uncertain. Germline V CDR1 and CDR2: ENHRY, SYGVKD. Between the trimmed V and J ends, which lost 0 bases and 0 bases, there was a span of 9 bases. The CDR3 has 16 amino acids. The CDR3 here is CAISESAQHSYNEQFF. CDR3 DNA: TGTGCCATCAGTGAGTCGGCACAGCACTCCTACAATGAGCAGTTCTTC.

The chain recombines TRBV7-9 with TRBJ1-2, with 8 bases aligning to TRBD1. The CDR3 runs 17 residues. Germline V CDR1 and CDR2: SEHNR, FQNEAQ (reference sequence). The V gene end was trimmed by 2 bases and the J gene end by 3 bases; junction bases not matched to a gene: 11. DNA of the CDR3: TGTGCCAGCAGCTTAAGGTGGACAGGGAAGGAGGACTATGGCTACACCTTC. Translated: CASSLRWTGKEDYGYTF.

The genes are TRBV5-8 and TRBJ2-7; D is ambiguous. V lost 5 bases and J lost 7, with 16 bases in between. Germline CDR1 is SGHTS and CDR2 is YDEGEE. This CDR3 has 13 amino acids. The DNA for the CDR3 is TGTGCCAGCAGGTTGCTAACGGCGGAGGAGCAGTACTTC. Translating it yields CASRLLTAEEQYF.

The V gene is TRBV18, the J gene TRBJ2-2; TRBD2 matches at 8 bases. CDR3 length: 16 amino acids. Germline V lookup: CDR1 KGHSH, CDR2 LQKENI. V trimming: 2 bases; J trimming: 5 bases; junction bases outside the gene matches: 7. CDR3 region: CASSPGASGLTGELFF. CDR3 bases: TGTGCCAGCTCACCAGGCGCTAGCGGGTTGACCGGGGAGCTGTTTTTT.

The chain combines TRBV7-9 with TRBJ1-1, with 8 bases aligning to TRBD1. The germline gives CDR1 SEHNR, CDR2 FQNEAQ (reference sequence). Trimming at V came to 5 bases and at J to 6 bases, leaving 2 bases not matched to a gene. The CDR3 is 12 amino acids. The CDR3 here is CASSPTGAEAFF. In DNA form, the CDR3 reads TGTGCCAGCAGCCCGACAGGGGCTGAAGCTTTCTTT.

The chain links TRBV28 to TRBJ2-2; weak D call: TRBD2 (5 bases). CDR1 and CDR2 (germline): MDHEN, SYDVKM. The germline V and J ends were trimmed by 9 bases and 3 bases, with 8 bases remaining between them. The CDR3 has 12 amino acids. The CDR3 spells CASVGDTGELFF. The CDR3 nucleotides are TGTGCCAGTGTCGGGGACACCGGGGAGCTGTTTTTT.

V is TRBV2 and J is TRBJ2-3; the match to TRBD2 covers 12 bases. Germline CDR1 reads SNHLY; CDR2 reads FYNNEI. J gave up 4 bases and V 6 bases, and 2 bases lay outside the gene matches. This CDR3 is 14 amino acids long. The chain's CDR3 is CASRTSGSPDTQYF. For the CDR3, the DNA is TGTGCCAGCAGGACTAGCGGGAGCCCAGATACGCAGTATTTT.

The chain couples TRBV30 to TRBJ1-2; possible D gene TRBD1, 5 bases. The CDR3 is 12 residues long. Germline lookup yields CDR1 GTSNPN and CDR2 SVGIG (reference sequence). Trimming took off 5 bases at V and 4 bases at J, with 11 bases between the two ends. This CDR3 is CAWGRGVYGYTF. The CDR3 DNA is TGTGCCTGGGGAAGGGGCGTCTATGGCTACACCTTC.

J is TRBJ2-2 and V is TRBV9; D is uncertain. V was clipped by 3 bases and J by 4 bases, with 4 bases between them. Looked up from germline, CDR1 is SGDLS and CDR2 is YYNGEE. This CDR3 is built from 12 residues. CDR3: CASSASTGELFF. Here the CDR3 DNA reads TGTGCCAGCAGCGCTTCCACCGGGGAGCTGTTTTTT.

J is TRBJ1-5 and V is TRBV6-6; D gene ambiguous. Germline CDR1 reads MNHNY; CDR2 reads SVGAGI (reference sequence). The V end was cut by 5 bases, the J end by 4 bases, with 12 bases between. CDR3 length equals 14 residues. Here the CDR3 reads CASSPPYYNQPQHF. Here the CDR3 DNA reads TGTGCCAGCAGTCCCCCATACTATAATCAGCCCCAGCATTTT.

V usage is TRBV5-1 and J usage is TRBJ1-1, with a weak D call TRBD1 (6 bases). The CDR3 length is 14 residues. From germline, CDR1 is SGHRS and CDR2 YFSETQ. Trimming took off 4 bases at V and 3 bases at J, with 13 bases between the two ends. CDR3 nucleotide sequence: TGCGCCAGCAGCCCAGGGGACGCGGACACTGAAGCTTTCTTT. Residues: CASSPGDADTEAFF.

V gene TRBV19 combines with J gene TRBJ1-6, with 9 bases fitting TRBD1. The CDR3 runs 15 residues. The germline CDR1 and CDR2 sequences are LNHDA and SQIVND (reference sequence). The V segment lost 5 bases and the J segment 7 bases; nucleotides outside the gene matches: 6. The CDR3 loop is CASSPLTGGNSPLHF. As DNA, the CDR3 is TGTGCCAGTAGTCCCCTCACAGGGGGCAATTCACCCCTCCACTTT.

The chain has TRBV2 and TRBJ2-2; the match to TRBD2 covers 8 bases. The germline V gene has CDR1 SNHLY and CDR2 FYNNEI. This CDR3 is built from 14 residues. V dropped 8 bases and J dropped 1; count of bases not matched to a gene: 3. In nucleotides, the CDR3 is TGTGCCAGCGAGGGACTAGAGAACACCGGGGAGCTGTTTTTT. It translates to CASEGLENTGELFF.

Comment on this clone: The sample carries other DNA sequences with the same CDR3. The chain links TRBV7-8 to TRBJ2-1; D is possibly TRBD2 (6 bases). Germline V gene data show CDR1 as SGHVS and CDR2 as FQNEAQ. There are 15 residues in the CDR3. The CDR3 coding sequence is TGTGCTAGCGGATTGAGTAGGCACTTACGGGATGAGCAGTTCTTC. Its translation is CASGLSRHLRDEQFF.

This CDR3 reads CASSAASGEYNEQFF. The CDR3 region has the DNA TGTGCCAGCAGCGCAGCTAGCGGGGAGTACAATGAGCAGTTCTTC. The chain has TRBV9 and TRBJ2-1, with 9 bases lining up with TRBD2. The CDR3 is 15 residues long. CDR1 and CDR2 (germline): SGDLS, YYNGEE. V lost 3 bases, J lost 4 bases, and 5 bases stayed unmatched.

The chain joins TRBV9 to TRBJ2-1; TRBD1 aligns across 9 bases. CDR1 SGDLS and CDR2 YYNGEE come from the germline V gene. J was trimmed by 9 bases and V by 4 bases; bases with no gene match: 11. The CDR3 is 15 residues long. The chain's CDR3 is CASSSRDRESGEQFF. CDR3 DNA: TGTGCCAGCAGCTCCCGGGACAGGGAGTCCGGTGAGCAGTTCTTC.

Comments on this clone: Other DNA sequences in the same sample also yield this CDR3. V and J are TRBV6-4 and TRBJ1-1, with D possibly TRBD1 on 6 matching bases. Germline CDR1 MRHNA, CDR2 SNTAGT. V lost 4 bases to trimming and J lost 4 bases, with 10 bases between them. This CDR3 contains 13 residues. Written as DNA, the CDR3 is TGTGCCAGCAGTGCGACAGGAGGCACTGAAGCTTTCTTT. Its translation: CASSATGGTEAFF.

A note on this clone: The sample contains more than one DNA sequence encoding this CDR3. The gene calls are TRBV20-1 and TRBJ2-5; the D is unclear. V was clipped by 1 base and J by 5 bases, with 5 bases between them. The CDR3 has 11 amino acids. CDR1 and CDR2 (germline): DFQATT, SNEGSKA (reference sequence). The CDR3 spells CSARVRETQYF. CDR3 DNA sequence: TGCAGTGCTAGAGTTCGGGAGACCCAGTACTTC.

The chain links TRBV19 to TRBJ1-5; a possible D gene is TRBD1 (6 bases). In germline, CDR1 is LNHDA, CDR2 SQIVND (reference sequence). The CDR3 length is 17 residues. Between the trimmed V and J ends, which lost 7 bases and 4 bases, there was a span of 23 bases. The CDR3 sequence: CASTRDNQGLLNQPQHF. The CDR3 nucleotides read TGTGCCAGTACGAGGGACAATCAGGGCCTTTTAAATCAGCCCCAGCATTTT. Combining the CDR3 with reference TRBV19 and TRBJ1-5 gives the whole variable domain DGGITQSPKYLFRKEGQNVTLSCEQNLNHDAMYWYRQDPGQGLRLIYYSQIVNDFQKGDIAEGYSVSREKKESFPLTVTSAQKNPTAFYLCASTRDNQGLLNQPQHFGDGTRLSIL.

In DNA, the CDR3 is TGTGCCAGCAGCGGTGGACTAGCGGGAGGGCCGGGGGACATTCAGTACTTC. It yields the protein CASSGGLAGGPGDIQYF. V gene TRBV9 combines with J gene TRBJ2-4; TRBD2 aligns across 15 bases. This CDR3 region has 17 residues. Germline loops: CDR1 SGDLS, CDR2 YYNGEE. After removal of 3 bases from V and 8 bases from J, the junction contained 9 bases not matched to a gene.

The chain links TRBV29-1 to TRBJ2-7; D is perhaps TRBD2 (6 bases). The germline V gene has CDR1 SQVTM and CDR2 ANQGSEA. The CDR3 has 13 residues. V was trimmed by 6 bases and J by 0 bases, leaving 12 bases between them. CDR3 nucleotide sequence: TGCAGCGTGTGCGGGACGGGCTCCTACGAGCAGTACTTC. Residues: CSVCGTGSYEQYF.

The genes are TRBV2 and TRBJ2-1, with TRBD2 identical over 11 bases. With 6 bases clipped from V and 7 bases from J, the junction kept 8 bases outside the gene matches. Germline CDR1 SNHLY, CDR2 FYNNEI. The CDR3 is 15 residues long. The CDR3 spells CASRGTSGLNNEQFF. CDR3 in DNA: TGTGCCAGCAGGGGGACTAGCGGCCTCAATAATGAGCAGTTCTTC.